A single sample is the source of the 27 T cell receptor beta chains below, sequenced in a study of PD-L1 blockade in urothelial cancer. The repertoire was sequenced with immunoSEQ multiplex PCR; TCRdb's copy has only in-frame clones and lacks some. The sample includes 31,000 or so clones, roughly 87% of them seen just once. Time point indicated: peripheral blood 6 weeks after treatment start. The sequencing used PBMCs, collected around atezolizumab (anti-PD-L1) treatment. The source of these receptors is a man at least 80 years old with urothelial cancer.

This rearrangement joins TRBV5-1 to TRBJ1-5; 8 bases agree with TRBD1. The CDR3 is 14 amino acids. The V gene end was trimmed by 8 bases and the J gene end by 5 bases; junction bases not matched to a gene: 9. Germline V CDR1 and CDR2: SGHRS, YFSETQ. CDR3 in DNA: TGCGCCAGGATATTGGACAGGGTGGATCAGCCCCAGCATTTT. It is translated as CARILDRVDQPQHF.

V and J are TRBV12-1 and TRBJ2-7; TRBD1 is the table's D call and was not checked against the DNA. TRBV12-1 is termed a pseudogene. This CDR3 has 17 amino acids. For the CDR3, the DNA is TGTGCCAGCAGCTCCCCCCACCGACAGGAGAAAACCTACGAGCAGTACTTC. Translating gives CASSSPHRQEKTYEQYF.

The chain uses TRBV19 and TRBJ2-3, with TRBD2 identical over 10 bases. J lost 1 base, V lost 4 bases, and 2 bases had no gene match. CDR1 LNHDA and CDR2 SQIVND come from the germline V gene (reference sequence). This CDR3 spans 15 amino acids. The CDR3 DNA reads TGTGCCAGTAGTACGACTAGCGGGCGCACAGATACGCAGTATTTT. It yields the protein CASSTTSGRTDTQYF.

V is TRBV11-1 and J is TRBJ2-7; perhaps TRBD2 as D (6 bases). The CDR3 has 16 amino acids. Per the germline V gene, CDR1 is SGHAT and CDR2 is FQDESV (reference sequence). The germline V and J ends were trimmed by 2 bases and 6 bases, with 20 bases remaining between them. As DNA, the CDR3 is TGTGCCAGCAGCTTAATGTTCGGGAGTGACGTTCGCGAGCAGTACTTC. The encoded protein is CASSLMFGSDVREQYF.

The V and J genes are TRBV19 and TRBJ2-2; 8 bases are a match to TRBD1. Germline lookup yields CDR1 LNHDA and CDR2 SQIVND (reference sequence). J gave up 1 base and V 1 base, and 2 bases lay outside the gene matches. The CDR3 consists of 16 residues. The DNA for the CDR3 is TGTGCCAGTAGTATAGGGGGACAGGTGAACACCGGGGAGCTGTTTTTT. It codes for CASSIGGQVNTGELFF.

V and J are TRBV7-2 and TRBJ2-7, with a possible D match to TRBD1 (6 bases). Germline lookup yields CDR1 SGHTA and CDR2 FQGNSA. The CDR3 extends over 14 amino acids. Trimming shortened V by 5 bases and J by 3 bases, and 14 bases separated the two germline ends. CDR3 region: CASSLPAGVYEQYF. The CDR3 nucleotides read TGTGCCAGCAGCCTACCGGCAGGGGTCTACGAGCAGTACTTC.

This chain joins TRBV19 and TRBJ1-3; TRBD1 matches at 8 bases. Losses at the gene ends were 8 bases for V and 0 bases for J; bases not matched to a gene: 15. From germline, CDR1 is LNHDA and CDR2 SQIVND (reference sequence). CDR3 length: 18 amino acids. CDR3 DNA: TGTGCCAGTGGGCTCCCATTCCTACAGGGGGTCTCTGGAAACACCATATATTTT. Protein product: CASGLPFLQGVSGNTIYF.

Only one count was recorded for this clone. This chain connects TRBV4-3 to TRBJ2-2, with 8 bases that match TRBD1. The CDR3 has 15 residues. The trim removed 0 bases at V and 5 bases at J, leaving 2 bases unmatched. Per germline, CDR1 LGHNA and CDR2 YSLEER. In nucleotides, the CDR3 is TGCGCCAGCAGCCAAGAATACAGGGGGACCGGGGAGCTGTTTTTT. Its translation is CASSQEYRGTGELFF.

This clone was seen only once. The rearrangement uses TRBV6-6 and TRBJ1-2; D ambiguous. Trimming pared 4 bases from V and 4 bases from J, leaving 13 bases between. From germline, CDR1 is MNHNY and CDR2 SVGAGI (reference sequence). The CDR3 is 14 amino acids. Here the CDR3 DNA reads TGTGCCAGCAGTTTCGGAGCGCGGGGCTATGGCTACACCTTC. It translates to CASSFGARGYGYTF.

This rearrangement joins TRBV6-1 to TRBJ1-1; the D gene is possibly TRBD1 (6 bases). V was cut by 0 bases and J by 0 bases, with 11 bases left in between. CDR1 is MNHNS, CDR2 SASEGT, per germline. The CDR3 is 16 amino acids. In DNA form, the CDR3 reads TGTGCCAGCAGTGAAGCGTGGCAGGGGCTGAACACTGAAGCTTTCTTT. Amino acid sequence: CASSEAWQGLNTEAFF.

The chain employs TRBV18 and TRBJ1-1, with a weak D call TRBD1 (6 bases). Trimming shortened V by 2 bases and J by 5 bases, and 9 bases separated the two germline ends. The CDR3 extends over 13 amino acids. Germline values: CDR1 KGHSH, CDR2 LQKENI. CDR3 in amino acids: CASSPTGRTEAFF. The CDR3, as DNA: TGTGCCAGCTCACCAACAGGGCGGACTGAAGCTTTCTTT.

The chain uses TRBV4-2 and TRBJ2-1, with D tentatively TRBD1 (6 bases). Trimming stripped 0 bases from V and 5 bases from J, with 8 bases between. The CDR3 has 14 amino acids. The germline V gene encodes CDR1 LGHNA and CDR2 YNFKEQ. DNA for the CDR3: TGTGCCAGCAGCCAAGATCCAGGGGACAATGAGCAGTTCTTC. It yields the protein CASSQDPGDNEQFF.

The chain joins TRBV28 to TRBJ2-7, with 8 bases matching TRBD1. After removal of 6 bases from V and 4 bases from J, the junction contained 14 bases not matched to a gene. Germline lookup yields CDR1 MDHEN and CDR2 SYDVKM. This CDR3 is built from 16 residues. The CDR3 spells CASSRGQGMMAYEQYF. DNA for the CDR3: TGTGCCAGCAGCCGAGGACAGGGAATGATGGCGTACGAGCAGTACTTC.

The V and J genes are TRBV30 and TRBJ2-7; 13 positions match TRBD2. CDR1 GTSNPN and CDR2 SVGIG come from the germline V gene (reference sequence). This CDR3 spans 14 amino acids. J gave up 5 bases and V 1 base, and 2 bases lay outside the gene matches. CDR3 in amino acids: CAWSGTSGSNEQYF. CDR3 nucleotide sequence: TGTGCCTGGAGTGGGACTAGCGGGAGTAACGAGCAGTACTTC.

This clone is a singleton in its sample. CDR3 loop: CASSEAGPTDTQYF. Here the CDR3 DNA reads TGTGCCAGCAGTGAAGCGGGACCGACAGATACGCAGTATTTT. V gene TRBV28 combines with J gene TRBJ2-3, with TRBD2 identical over 7 bases. The CDR3 loop spans 14 amino acids. Unmatched junction bases numbered 5, after V lost 5 bases and J lost 3 bases. Germline CDR1 reads MDHEN; CDR2 reads SYDVKM. The full variable domain, in which reference TRBV28 and TRBJ2-3 provide the parts outside the CDR3, is DVKVTQSSRYLVKRTGEKVFLECVQDMDHENMFWYRQDPGLGLRLIYFSYDVKMKEKGDIPEGYSVSREKKERFSLILESASTNQTSMYLCASSEAGPTDTQYFGPGTRLTVL.

This sequence joins TRBV5-5 and TRBJ1-1; D remains unclear. V was trimmed by 0 bases and J by 1 base, leaving 10 bases between them. The CDR3 sequence is 15 residues long. Germline V gives CDR1 SGHKS, CDR2 YYEKEE (reference sequence). CDR3 sequence (DNA): TGTGCCAGCAGCTTGGAGTATCGGGGGAACACTGAAGCTTTCTTT. As protein: CASSLEYRGNTEAFF. Filled out from reference TRBV5-5 and TRBJ1-1, the complete variable domain reads DAGVTQSPTHLIKTRGQQVTLRCSPISGHKSVSWYQQVLGQGPQFIFQYYEKEERGRGNFPDRFSARQFPNYSSELNVNALLLGDSALYLCASSLEYRGNTEAFFGQGTRLTVV.

The genes are TRBV7-2 and TRBJ1-2; 8 positions match TRBD1. The CDR3 loop spans 15 amino acids. Germline V lookup: CDR1 SGHTA, CDR2 FQGNSA. V lost 0 bases and J lost 7; bases outside the gene matches: 7. Here the CDR3 DNA reads TGTGCCAGCAGCTTAGCTGTCAGGGGGCCAGGTGGCTACACCTTC. This codes for CASSLAVRGPGGYTF.

This rearrangement joins TRBV5-6 to TRBJ1-4; TRBD1 matches 9 bases. Trimming took 3 bases from V and 5 from J; bases not matched to a gene: 8. Germline assignment: CDR1 SGHDT and CDR2 YYEEEE. The CDR3 consists of 16 residues. CDR3 amino acids: CASSYKTGGSNEKLFF. In DNA form, the CDR3 reads TGTGCCAGCAGCTATAAAACAGGGGGCTCGAATGAAAAACTGTTTTTT.

The V gene is TRBV10-3, the J gene TRBJ2-7, with D possibly being TRBD2 (6 bases). Germline V gene data show CDR1 as ENHRY and CDR2 as SYGVKD. V shed 10 bases and J shed 1 base, with 14 bases lying between them. The CDR3 runs to 13 residues. The DNA of the CDR3 is TGTGCCACCCGAGGCGGGACTTCCTACGAGCAGTACTTC. Protein: CATRGGTSYEQYF.

The rearrangement links TRBV7-8 to TRBJ1-3; the D gene is possibly TRBD1 (6 bases). The CDR3 extends over 18 amino acids. Germline lookup yields CDR1 SGHVS and CDR2 FQNEAQ. V was shortened by 2 bases and J by 1 base, with 18 bases between the two germline ends. The DNA for the CDR3 is TGTGCCAGCAGCTTATCGCGGGGAGGGGGGAGATCTGGAAACACCATATATTTT. It specifies CASSLSRGGGRSGNTIYF.

This chain links TRBV7-2 with TRBJ2-7, with TRBD2 matching 11 bases. Germline lookup yields CDR1 SGHTA and CDR2 FQGNSA. The junction had 1 base not matched to a gene; V was cut back by 0 bases and J by 3 bases. The CDR3 is 15 amino acids. Here the CDR3 reads CASSLATSGSYEQYF. Here the CDR3 DNA reads TGTGCCAGCAGCTTAGCCACTAGCGGGAGCTACGAGCAGTACTTC.

J is TRBJ1-2 and V is TRBV15; 8 nucleotides line up with TRBD1. V lost 7 bases and J lost 7; bases outside the gene matches: 8. The germline CDR1 and CDR2 sequences are LNHNV and YYDKDF (reference sequence). This CDR3 is 13 amino acids long. CDR3 residues: CATTSGGAVGYTF. In DNA form, the CDR3 reads TGTGCCACCACCTCAGGGGGCGCGGTTGGCTACACCTTC.

The gene calls are TRBV19 and TRBJ2-7; 7 bases align to TRBD2. Losses at the gene ends were 1 base for V and 3 bases for J; bases not matched to a gene: 12. From germline, CDR1 is LNHDA and CDR2 SQIVND (reference sequence). CDR3 length: 17 amino acids. CDR3 protein: CASSIGIERGSHYEQYF. DNA of the CDR3: TGTGCCAGTAGTATAGGAATTGAGCGGGGCAGCCACTACGAGCAGTACTTC.

The sample holds one count of this clone. The chain couples TRBV6-6 to TRBJ2-7; D is unclear. This CDR3 spans 13 amino acids. The germline V and J ends were trimmed by 0 bases and 5 bases, with 8 bases remaining between them. The germline V gene has CDR1 MNHNY and CDR2 SVGAGI (reference sequence). CDR3 bases: TGTGCCAGCAGTTACTCCGGCGGTAACGAGCAGTACTTC. Translated, it gives CASSYSGGNEQYF.

V and J are TRBV11-2 and TRBJ2-2, with a tentative D call TRBD1 (5 bases). This CDR3 comprises 13 residues. Germline lookup yields CDR1 SGHAT and CDR2 FQNNGV. Trimming removed 5 bases from V and 6 bases from J, with 10 bases in between. Here the CDR3 reads CASSRQGAGELFF. The CDR3 nucleotides are TGTGCCAGCAGCCGACAAGGGGCCGGGGAGCTGTTTTTT.

The genes are TRBV18 and TRBJ2-3; TRBD2 matches at 9 bases. Unmatched junction bases numbered 16, after V lost 5 bases and J lost 4 bases. CDR3 length: 18 amino acids. CDR1 is KGHSH, CDR2 LQKENI, per germline. The CDR3 loop is CASSTTLAGVKISDTQYF. CDR3 coding DNA: TGTGCCAGCTCAACGACCTTAGCGGGAGTAAAGATATCAGATACGCAGTATTTT.

V gene TRBV30 combines with J gene TRBJ1-2; 8 nucleotides align to TRBD1. V shed 1 base, J shed 3 bases, and the junction held 4 bases outside the gene matches. CDR3 length: 14 amino acids. Germline-derived CDR1 and CDR2 are GTSNPN and SVGIG (reference sequence). CDR3 in amino acids: CAWSAGQEYYGYTF. CDR3 nucleotides: TGTGCCTGGAGTGCGGGACAGGAATACTATGGCTACACCTTC.